Sequencing of this T cell receptor beta chain was carried out in a study of T cell responses to AZD1222 COVID-19 vaccine. Overall study results and limits: Spike as a whole was targeted by vaccine-associated CD4 TCRs, dominant at 160-218 and 743-854. Seropositive at baseline were only a handful of AZD1222 recipients.

Here immunoSEQ multiplex PCR was the method, and the copy in TCRdb shows in-frame clones only, minus some. This sample yields approximately 220,000 clones, of which around 93% are seen a single time; over 0.95% belongs to the top ten. Regarding this clone: As yet, its antigen is unknown.

Germline V gene data show CDR1 as SEHNR and CDR2 as FQNEAQ (reference sequence). The length of the CDR3 is 14 residues. Deletions cut 1 base from V and 3 bases from J, with 10 bases between. This chain joins TRBV7-9 and TRBJ2-7, with unresolved D. The sequence derives from an adult in good health. The sequenced sample was peripheral blood, obtained on day 0 of MenACWY control vaccination. In nucleotides, the CDR3 is TGTGCCAGCAGCTTAGTTGTCACATTCTACGAGCAGTACTTC. Amino acid sequence: CASSLVVTFYEQYF.